This T cell receptor (beta chain) was documented in a study of T cell responses to AZD1222 COVID-19 vaccine. Study conclusions and caveats: Just a handful of people given AZD1222 tested seropositive at baseline. Receipt of two AZD1222 doses was followed by a rise in Spike-specific TCR breadth and depth. CD4 TCRs linked to vaccination spanned spike, dominating at 160-218 and 743-854. Donors skewed white British and female; clonal diversity was possibly underestimated.

Data came from immunoSEQ multiplex PCR; TCRdb stores just in-frame clones and leaves some out. The table shows under 200,000 clones, with more than 80% occurring only once. To note about this clone: No antigen is known for it.

The sample was peripheral blood, taken 28 days after the second dose of the MenACWY control vaccine. The TCR was taken from an adult who received the MenACWY meningococcal vaccine as a control.

CDR3 DNA: TGTGCCAGCAGTTACGGGGGCAGTAGCGGTGGAGAGACCCAGTACTTC. Translating it yields CASSYGGSSGGETQYF. The V call is TRBV6-5, the J call TRBJ2-5, with D perhaps being TRBD1 or TRBD2 (6 bases each). In germline, CDR1 is MNHEY, CDR2 SVGAGI. The CDR3 consists of 16 residues. V lost 2 bases and J lost 4, with 17 bases in between.